These T cell receptor beta chains were read from a single sample in a study of T cell repertoires in cytomegalovirus infection. TCRdb used MiXCR to reprocess the reads, holding one entry per CDR3 protein. The data show roughly 300,000 distinct CDR3 sequences, with 8% to 10% seen just once and 3.5% to 4.5% held by the top ten. The sample taken for sequencing was PBMCs. The receptors come from a human donor in good health (CMV status not recorded). Some clones in this sample may be carry-over from other donors' samples. Both conserved end residues are part of each CDR3. A D gene is named only where the DNA matches it firmly. A clone size is listed for some rows: how often the clone was seen (once, few, many), or a class if it is expanded.

V gene	D gene	J gene	clone size	CDR3 DNA	CDR3 protein
TRBV10-3	-	TRBJ1-6	few	TGTGCCATCGGCTCGGCGAATTCACCCCTCCACTTT	CAIGSANSPLHF
TRBV7-9	TRBD1	TRBJ1-4	many	TGTGCCAGCAGCTCGGGACAGGGGAGGATTGAAAAACTGTTTTTT	CASSSGQGRIEKLFF
TRBV7-2	TRBD1	TRBJ1-4	many	TGTGCCAGCAGCCTTAAGACAGGGATGAATGAAAAACTGTTTTTT	CASSLKTGMNEKLFF
TRBV20-1	-	TRBJ2-7	few	TGCAGTGCTAGACTAGCTCCCTACGAGCAGTACTTC	CSARLAPYEQYF
TRBV12-3/TRBV12-4	TRBD1	TRBJ2-7	many	TGTGCCAGCAGTTTTTTTGGGACAGGGGCCAACTACGAGCAGTACTTC	CASSFFGTGANYEQYF
TRBV12-3/TRBV12-4	-	TRBJ2-7	many	TGTGCCAGCAGTTTAGGGGGGGCCCCGTCATTGTACGAGCAGTACTTC	CASSLGGAPSLYEQYF
TRBV7-3	TRBD2	TRBJ2-1	many	TGTGCCAGCAGCGTACCCGGGACTAGCGAAAACAATGAGCAGTTCTTC	CASSVPGTSENNEQFF
TRBV15	TRBD2	TRBJ2-1	many	TGTGCCACCAGCAGAGTAACTAGCGGGAGGCCCTACAATGAGCAGTTCTTC	CATSRVTSGRPYNEQFF
TRBV6-2/TRBV6-3	-	TRBJ1-1	few	TGTGCCAGCAGTTACTCGCCGGTCACTGAAGCTTTCTTT	CASSYSPVTEAFF
TRBV7-6	-	TRBJ2-1	few	TGTGCCAGCAGCTTAGCAGTTTCCAGGGAAAATGAGCAGTTCTTC	CASSLAVSRENEQFF
TRBV20-1	TRBD2	TRBJ2-1	many	TGCAGTGTTCGGGTGGTAGGGCGGGAGGGCGGACGGGGCAATGAGCAGTTCTTC	CSVRVVGREGGRGNEQFF
TRBV27	TRBD1	TRBJ2-7	-	TGTGCCAGCAGTTTCCAGCGACAGGGTCCCTGCGAGCAGTACTTC	CASSFQRQGPCEQYF
TRBV4-2	TRBD1	TRBJ1-5	many	TGTGCCAGCAGCCAAGAAACAGGGGACTATCAGCCCCAGCATTTT	CASSQETGDYQPQHF
TRBV6-1	TRBD1	TRBJ2-7	-	TGTGCCAGCAGTTCCCTCCCCGGACAGGGAAAATCGGGCGAGCAGTACTTC	CASSSLPGQGKSGEQYF
TRBV15	TRBD2	TRBJ2-3	many	TGTGCCACCAGCAGGGGGCCAATCATAGCGGGAGCCGACAGAGATACGCAGTATTTT	CATSRGPIIAGADRDTQYF
TRBV20-1	-	TRBJ2-2	-	TGCAGTGCTAGCGGTCGGCTTTCTGGGACCGGGGAGCTGTTTTTT	CSASGRLSGTGELFF
TRBV19	-	TRBJ2-3	-	TGTGCCAGTACCCCTACCGGCGCGGGGACAGATACGCAGTATTTT	CASTPTGAGTDTQYF
TRBV7-3	TRBD2	TRBJ2-5	many	TGTGCCAGCAGCTTAAAACCCCCCGTAGCGGGGGGAGTTTTAGAGACCCAGTACTTC	CASSLKPPVAGGVLETQYF
TRBV7-2	-	TRBJ2-1	-	TGTGCCAGCAGCAAAGAGGGCAGCATTAATGGGAATGAGCAGTTCTTC	CASSKEGSINGNEQFF
TRBV7-2	TRBD1	TRBJ2-2	many	TGTGCCAGCAGCCCTCGACAGGGGGCTCGGACCGGGGAGCTGTTTTTT	CASSPRQGARTGELFF
TRBV7-2	-	TRBJ2-3	-	TGTGCCAGCAGCTCGAGTACTCGACGTTCAGCGGGCACAGATACGCAGTATTTT	CASSSSTRRSAGTDTQYF
TRBV20-1	-	TRBJ2-4	few	TGCAGTGCTAGAGATCGCTTAGCCAAAAACATTCAGTACTTC	CSARDRLAKNIQYF
TRBV6-6	TRBD2	TRBJ2-3	many	TGTGCCAGCAGTTACTCGACTAGCGGGGGGGCGGAAGCAGATACGCAGTATTTT	CASSYSTSGGAEADTQYF